The TCR beta chain described here comes from a study of T-cell memory formation after mild COVID-19 listed by TCRdb under 2021. A note on the overall study: TCR sequence clusters from the two donors were largely donor specific. In two donors, T-cell clones that expanded and contracted after mild COVID-19 were followed by sequencing TCRalpha and TCRbeta repertoires longitudinally. The cohort comprised two young, previously healthy adult volunteers, one female and one male. Paper-wide results and their limitations: Contracting CD4+ clones were found mainly in CM and EM memory subsets, while CD8+ clones were enriched in EMRA. Some responding clones were detected in pre-infection memory, suggesting pre-existing cross-reactive memory T cells joined the SARS-CoV-2 response. SARS-CoV-2 specificity was not confirmed for the second-wave clones peaking on day 37. The study covered only a couple of mild cases, and larger cohorts including severe cases with pre-infection samples were considered necessary. Clones contracting from day 15 to 85 had balanced CD4/CD8 phenotypes, while a second wave expanding from day 15 to 37 was biased towards CD4+.

The CDR3 holds 16 amino acids from the cysteine to the phenylalanine. Only CDR3 DNA remains: 48 bases, in frame from the first base. The germline V gene encodes CDR1 SGHTA and CDR2 FQGNSA. Trimming removed 5 bases from V and 5 bases from J; the gene matches leave 10 bases unexplained. TCRdb lists the instrument as Illumina NovaSeq 6000. TCRalpha and TCRbeta cDNA libraries were constructed by 5'RACE with constant-segment primers, with sample barcodes and unique molecular identifiers being introduced. RNA was extracted from every sample with Trizol reagent. The libraries were amplified in two PCR steps, and the second step added a second sample barcode and Illumina TruSeq adapters. Libraries were sequenced on an Illumina NovaSeq with 2 x 150 bp paired-end reads. As for the original processing: With migec v1.2.7, reads were demultiplexed and then collapsed into UMI-guided consensus sequences. Using mixcr v2.1.11, UMI consensuses were aligned to TRA and TRB V and J templates and then assembled into clonotypes. Clonotypes were classified as expanded or contracted when called significant by both edgeR and NoisET, with noise models trained on biological replicates. For edgeR calls, a false discovery rate-adjusted p below 0.01 and a log2 fold-change threshold of 1 were applied. As an exploratory analysis of dynamics, max-normalized trajectories of the 1000 most abundant clonotypes were examined by PCA with hierarchical clustering. Each responding clone was given a CD4 or CD8 phenotype based on the CD4+ and CD8+ repertoires, which had been sequenced separately. TCRdb took the public reads, trimmed them with fastp at Q25, ran MiXCR for clone calling and kept in-frame beta chains. Rows with one shared CDR3 protein collapse into an entry with the most common genes and DNA. The V and J calls and clone size are TCRdb's, not the authors'. Across this sample there are roughly 220,000 distinct CDR3 sequences, with over 7.5% seen only once. Around 3.3% of the sample comes from the top ten.

Ficoll-Paque density gradient centrifugation was used to isolate PBMCs. There are a few counts of this clonotype. Its antigen target is currently unknown. It has no much larger one-base neighbor in the sample; base qualities were not kept. The sample taken for sequencing was PBMCs or a T cell subset sorted from them (not recorded which). The V gene is TRBV7-2 and the J gene is TRBJ2-2; 8 central bases correspond to TRBD2. This TCR was recovered from a young man who had mild COVID-19 (a few samples of this study predate the infection). The sample titles of this study are shuffled in the database, so cell type and time point are left out; the donor was told from shared clones. The CDR3 reads CASSTAGTSGTGELFF. The nucleotide sequence reads TGTGCCAGCAGCACCGCCGGGACTAGTGGGACCGGGGAGCTGTTTTTT.